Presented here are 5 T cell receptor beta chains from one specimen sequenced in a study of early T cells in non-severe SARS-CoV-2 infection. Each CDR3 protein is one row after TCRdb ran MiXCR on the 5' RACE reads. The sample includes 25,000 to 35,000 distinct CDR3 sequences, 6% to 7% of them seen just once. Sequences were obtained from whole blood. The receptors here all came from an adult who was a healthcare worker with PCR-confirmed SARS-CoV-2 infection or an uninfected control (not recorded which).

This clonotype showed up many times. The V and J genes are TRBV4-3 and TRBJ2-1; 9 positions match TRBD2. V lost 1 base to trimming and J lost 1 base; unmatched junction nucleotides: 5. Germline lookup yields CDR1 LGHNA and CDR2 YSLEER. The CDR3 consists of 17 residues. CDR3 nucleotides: TGCGCCAGCAGCCAAGTAGCGACTAGCGGTTCCTACAATGAGCAGTTCTTC. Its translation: CASSQVATSGSYNEQFF.

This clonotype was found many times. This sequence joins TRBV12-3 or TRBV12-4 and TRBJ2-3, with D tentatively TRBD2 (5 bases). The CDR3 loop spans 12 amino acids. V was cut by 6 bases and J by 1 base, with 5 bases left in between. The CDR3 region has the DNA TGTGCCAGCAGACTAGGCACAGATACGCAGTATTTT. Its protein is CASRLGTDTQYF.

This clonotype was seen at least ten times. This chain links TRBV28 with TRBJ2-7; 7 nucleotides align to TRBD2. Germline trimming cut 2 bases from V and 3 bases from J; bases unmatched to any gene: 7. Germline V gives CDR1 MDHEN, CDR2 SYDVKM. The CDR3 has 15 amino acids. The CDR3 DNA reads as TGTGCCAGCAGTTTAATCCCTAGCGGAAACTACGAGCAGTACTTC. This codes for CASSLIPSGNYEQYF.

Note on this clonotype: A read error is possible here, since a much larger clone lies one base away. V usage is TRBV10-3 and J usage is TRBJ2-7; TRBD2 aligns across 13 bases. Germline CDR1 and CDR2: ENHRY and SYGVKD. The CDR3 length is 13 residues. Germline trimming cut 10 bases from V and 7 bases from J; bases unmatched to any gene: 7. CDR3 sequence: CANGLAGAEEQYF. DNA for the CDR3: TGTGCCAATGGACTAGCGGGAGCAGAAGAGCAGTACTTC.

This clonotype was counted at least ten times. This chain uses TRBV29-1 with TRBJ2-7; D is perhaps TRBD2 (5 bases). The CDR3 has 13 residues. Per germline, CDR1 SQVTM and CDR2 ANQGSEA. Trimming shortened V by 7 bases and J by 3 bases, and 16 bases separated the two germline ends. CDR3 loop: CSAGLEAGYEQYF. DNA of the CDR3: TGCAGCGCTGGACTCGAAGCAGGCTACGAGCAGTACTTC.